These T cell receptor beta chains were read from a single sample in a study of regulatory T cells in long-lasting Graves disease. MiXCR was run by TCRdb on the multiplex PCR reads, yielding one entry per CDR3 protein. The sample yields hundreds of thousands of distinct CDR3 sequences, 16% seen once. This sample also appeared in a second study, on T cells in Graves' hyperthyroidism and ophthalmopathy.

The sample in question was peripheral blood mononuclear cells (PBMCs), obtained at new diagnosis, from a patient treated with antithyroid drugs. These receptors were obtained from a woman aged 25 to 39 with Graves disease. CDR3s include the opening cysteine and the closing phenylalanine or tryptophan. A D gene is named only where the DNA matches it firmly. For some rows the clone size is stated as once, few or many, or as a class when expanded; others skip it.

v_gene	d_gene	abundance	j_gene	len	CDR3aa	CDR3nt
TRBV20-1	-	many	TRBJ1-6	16	CSARVADSRISSPLHF	TGCAGTGCTAGAGTTGCGGACAGTAGGATTAGTTCACCCCTCCACTTT
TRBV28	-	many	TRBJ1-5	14	CASRLDGFNQPQHF	TGTGCCAGCAGGTTAGACGGGTTCAATCAGCCCCAGCATTTT
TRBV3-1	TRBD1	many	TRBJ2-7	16	CASSRLTGGASYEQYF	TGTGCCAGCAGCCGCCTCACAGGGGGCGCATCCTACGAGCAGTACTTC
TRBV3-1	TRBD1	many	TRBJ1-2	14	CASSQLTGSSGYTF	TGTGCCAGCAGCCAATTGACAGGGAGTAGCGGCTACACCTTC
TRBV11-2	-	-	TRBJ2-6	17	CASSLGWKFPGANVLTF	TGTGCCAGCAGCTTGGGGTGGAAGTTTCCTGGGGCCAACGTCCTGACTTTC
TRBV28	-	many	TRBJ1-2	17	CASSLGLQGYLNYGYTF	TGTGCCAGCAGTTTAGGACTACAGGGCTACCTAAACTATGGCTACACCTTC
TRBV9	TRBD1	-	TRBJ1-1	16	CASSKTAGTGNTEAFF	TGTGCCAGCAGTAAAACGGCCGGGACAGGGAACACTGAAGCTTTCTTT
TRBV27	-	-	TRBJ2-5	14	CASSNRDGEETQYF	TGTGCCAGCAGTAACCGGGACGGTGAAGAGACCCAGTACTTC
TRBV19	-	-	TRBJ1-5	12	CASSTRVQPQHF	TGTGCCAGTAGTACAAGGGTTCAGCCCCAGCATTTT
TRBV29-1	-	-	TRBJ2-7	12	CSVVGGGYEQYF	TGCAGCGTTGTTGGCGGAGGCTACGAGCAGTACTTC
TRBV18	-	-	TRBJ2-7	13	CASTRGGTYEQYF	TGTGCCAGCACCCGTGGGGGAACCTACGAGCAGTACTTC
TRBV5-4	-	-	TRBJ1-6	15	CASSQDLSGSSPLHF	TGTGCCAGCAGCCAAGATCTGTCCGGGAGTTCACCCCTCCACTTT
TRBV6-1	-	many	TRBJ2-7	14	CASTPGDPPYEQYF	TGTGCCAGCACCCCCGGGGACCCTCCCTACGAGCAGTACTTC
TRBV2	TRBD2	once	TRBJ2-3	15	CANSRTSGYTDTQYF	TGTGCCAACAGTAGGACTAGCGGATACACAGATACGCAGTATTTT
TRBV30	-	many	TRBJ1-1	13	CAWSQGGRTEAFF	TGTGCCTGGAGCCAAGGGGGTCGGACTGAAGCTTTCTTT
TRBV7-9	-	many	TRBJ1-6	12	CASTSNTSPLHF	TGTGCCAGCACCTCGAATACCTCACCCCTCCACTTT
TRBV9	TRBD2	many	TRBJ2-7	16	CASSQKAGTSRYEQYF	TGTGCCAGCAGCCAAAAAGCCGGGACTAGTCGCTACGAGCAGTACTTC
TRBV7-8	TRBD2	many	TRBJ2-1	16	CASSLRTSGRAQEQFF	TGTGCCAGCAGCTTAAGGACTAGCGGGAGGGCCCAGGAGCAGTTCTTC
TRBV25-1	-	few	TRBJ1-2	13	CASSEVMTYGYTF	TGTGCCAGCAGTGAAGTGATGACCTATGGCTACACCTTC
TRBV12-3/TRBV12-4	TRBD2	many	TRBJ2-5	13	CASRSLAGETQYF	TGTGCCAGCAGGAGTCTAGCGGGAGAGACCCAGTACTTC
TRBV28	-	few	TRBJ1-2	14	CASSFKTEFYGYTF	TGTGCCAGCAGTTTCAAGACAGAATTCTATGGCTACACCTTC
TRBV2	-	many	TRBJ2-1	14	CALGVGEGYNEQFF	TGTGCCTTAGGGGTGGGAGAGGGGTACAATGAGCAGTTCTTC
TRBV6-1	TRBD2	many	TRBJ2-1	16	CASSEGLAGGTLEQFF	TGTGCCAGCAGTGAAGGATTAGCGGGAGGGACTCTTGAGCAGTTCTTC
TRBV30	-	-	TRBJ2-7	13	CAWSVGGPYEQYF	TGTGCCTGGAGTGTGGGGGGTCCCTACGAGCAGTACTTC
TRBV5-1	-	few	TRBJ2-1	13	CASTGQDLNEQFF	TGCGCCAGCACGGGCCAAGATCTGAATGAGCAGTTCTTC
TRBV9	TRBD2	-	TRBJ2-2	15	CASSETSGSIGELFF	TGTGCCAGCAGCGAGACTAGCGGGAGTATCGGGGAGCTGTTTTTT
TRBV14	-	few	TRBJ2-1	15	CASSLLGGLYNEQFF	TGTGCCAGCAGCCTCTTGGGGGGGCTCTACAATGAGCAGTTCTTC
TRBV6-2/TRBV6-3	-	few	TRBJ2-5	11	CASRYQETQYF	TGTGCCAGCAGATATCAAGAGACCCAGTACTTC
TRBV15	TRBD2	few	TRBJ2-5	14	CATRRSGTTETQYF	TGTGCCACCAGGAGATCCGGGACTACAGAGACCCAGTACTTC
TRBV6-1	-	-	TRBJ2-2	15	CAVQKGGANTGELFF	TGTGCCGTCCAGAAGGGGGGGGCGAACACCGGGGAGCTGTTTTTT
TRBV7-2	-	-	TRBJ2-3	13	CATATRYTDTQYF	TGTGCCACTGCGACTAGATACACAGATACGCAGTATTTT
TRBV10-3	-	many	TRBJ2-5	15	CAISEFGTTGETQYF	TGTGCCATCAGTGAGTTTGGGACGACGGGAGAGACCCAGTACTTC
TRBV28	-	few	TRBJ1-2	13	CASRDANHMVCTF	TGTGCCAGCAGGGACGCGAATCATATGGTGTGTACCTTC
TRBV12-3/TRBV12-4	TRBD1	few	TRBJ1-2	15	CASSLWGQGVVGYTF	TGTGCCAGCAGTTTATGGGGACAGGGGGTCGTTGGCTACACCTTC
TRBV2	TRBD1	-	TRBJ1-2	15	CATSFSGQVNYGYTF	TGTGCCACATCTTTTTCGGGACAGGTTAACTATGGCTACACCTTC
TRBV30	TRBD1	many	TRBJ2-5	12	CAWETGVETQYF	TGTGCCTGGGAAACAGGGGTTGAGACCCAGTACTTC
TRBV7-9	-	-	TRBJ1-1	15	CASSLQGGSGTEAFF	TGTGCCAGCAGCCTCCAAGGGGGATCGGGAACTGAAGCTTTCTTT
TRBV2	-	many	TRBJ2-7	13	CASSAGAGWEQYF	TGTGCCAGCAGTGCGGGCGCAGGGTGGGAGCAGTACTTC
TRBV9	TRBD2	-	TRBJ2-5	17	CASSVEVGRDPEETQYF	TGTGCCAGCAGCGTAGAGGTCGGGAGGGATCCTGAAGAGACCCAGTACTTC
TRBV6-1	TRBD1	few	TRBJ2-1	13	CASVDRGRNEQFF	TGTGCCAGCGTGGACAGGGGGCGGAATGAGCAGTTCTTC
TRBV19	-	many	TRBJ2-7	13	CASSRQTGYEQYF	TGTGCCAGTAGCAGACAAACGGGCTACGAGCAGTACTTC
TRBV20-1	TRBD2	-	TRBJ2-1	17	CSARWPRSSGSSNEQFF	TGCAGTGCTAGATGGCCCAGGAGTAGCGGGAGCAGCAATGAGCAGTTCTTC
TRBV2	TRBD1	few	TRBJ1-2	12	CAGRTGGPGYTF	TGTGCCGGCCGGACAGGGGGTCCCGGCTACACCTTC
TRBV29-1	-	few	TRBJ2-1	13	CSVDDPWHNEQFF	TGCAGCGTTGACGACCCCTGGCACAATGAGCAGTTCTTC
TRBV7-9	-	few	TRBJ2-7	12	CASSFSQDEQYF	TGTGCCAGCAGCTTTTCTCAGGACGAGCAGTACTTC
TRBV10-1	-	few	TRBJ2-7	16	CASSENRDNPYTEQYF	TGCGCCAGCAGTGAAAACCGGGACAACCCCTATACGGAGCAGTACTTC
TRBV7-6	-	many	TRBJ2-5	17	CASSPPWVGAYQETQYF	TGTGCCAGCAGCCCCCCCTGGGTGGGGGCGTACCAAGAGACCCAGTACTTC
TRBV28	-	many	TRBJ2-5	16	CASSPRGTSDLETQYF	TGTGCCAGCAGTCCCCGTGGGACTTCGGACCTAGAGACCCAGTACTTC
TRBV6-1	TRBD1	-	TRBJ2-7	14	CASSWDRVSDEQYF	TGTGCCTCTTCTTGGGACAGGGTCTCCGACGAGCAGTACTTC